The rows below give T cell receptor beta chains drawn from one sample of a study of T cells in localized non-small cell lung cancer. Clones were read by immunoSEQ multiplex PCR, and TCRdb kept only the in-frame ones, dropping some. The table includes approximately 10,000 clones, 92% detected once. The source was peripheral blood, collected before any cancer treatment. The receptors derive from a woman between 40 and 69 years old with stage I squamous cell lung carcinoma. CDR3s include the opening cysteine and the closing phenylalanine or tryptophan. A D gene is named only where the DNA matches it firmly. Not all rows give a size; the values are once, few, many and, for expanded clones, a class.

>14|-|-|TRBJ2-1|TRBV12-5
TGTGCTAGTGGTTTAGAGGGGGGCTACAATGAGCAGTTCTTC
CASGLEGGYNEQFF
>15|once|TRBD1|TRBJ1-1|TRBV30
TGTGCCTGGAGTTCAGGGACAGGGTGGATGACTGAAGCTTTCTTT
CAWSSGTGWMTEAFF
>13|-|-|TRBJ1-1|TRBV7-9
TGTGCCAGCAGCTTAGGCCACAACACTGAAGCTTTCTTT
CASSLGHNTEAFF
>15|-|TRBD1|TRBJ1-6|TRBV9
TGTGCCAGCAGCTTCATGGGGACAGGGTCTTCACCCCTCCACTTT
CASSFMGTGSSPLHF
>14|-|TRBD1|TRBJ2-1|TRBV29-1
TGCAGCGTCCGGACAGGGAAACCAAACAATGAGCAGTTCTTC
CSVRTGKPNNEQFF
>17|-|-|TRBJ1-1|TRBV7-8
TGTGCCAGCAGCTTAAGGGTTAGAGCAATCCCGAACACTGAAGCTTTCTTT
CASSLRVRAIPNTEAFF
>15|-|-|TRBJ2-7|TRBV5-1
TGCGCCAGCAGGGCCGGGACCGCCAGCTCCTACGAGCAGTACTTC
CASRAGTASSYEQYF
>13|once|-|TRBJ1-4|TRBV7-9
TGTGCCAGCAACCATGACCTCGGTGAAAAACTGTTTTTT
CASNHDLGEKLFF
>14|-|-|TRBJ1-6|TRBV6-5
TGTGCCAGCAGTTACTCGCCGGGGTTTTGGTCCCTCCACTTT
CASSYSPGFWSLHF
>13|-|TRBD1|TRBJ1-1|TRBV30
TGTGCCTGGAGTCGAGACAGGGACACTGAAGCTTTCTTT
CAWSRDRDTEAFF
>14|-|-|TRBJ2-3|TRBV6-6
TGTGCCAGCAGTTACTCATTGGTCACAGATACGCAGTATTTT
CASSYSLVTDTQYF
>17|-|TRBD2|TRBJ2-1|TRBV4-2
TGTGCCAGCAGCCAAGATAGGACTAGCGGCTCCTACAATGAGCAGTTCTTC
CASSQDRTSGSYNEQFF
>16|-|-|TRBJ1-3|TRBV5-4
TGTGCCAGCAGCTTTGCCGGGACGTACTCTGGAAACACCATATATTTT
CASSFAGTYSGNTIYF
>14|-|-|TRBJ1-1|TRBV6-1
TGTGCCAGCAGTGGATCCCCGGGGTCCACTGAAGCTTTCTTT
CASSGSPGSTEAFF
>14|-|TRBD1|TRBJ2-4|TRBV2
TGTGCCAGCAGGACTGGACAGGGCGGAGACATTCAGTACTTC
CASRTGQGGDIQYF
>13|-|TRBD1|TRBJ1-5|TRBV30
TGTGCCTGGAGTCACAGGGGCGATCAGCCCCAGCATTTT
CAWSHRGDQPQHF
>17|-|TRBD1|TRBJ1-4|TRBV5-1
TGCGCCAGCAGCCCTCGGGCAGGGGGCGCGGGTAATGAAAAACTGTTTTTT
CASSPRAGGAGNEKLFF
>16|-|-|TRBJ1-5|TRBV7-6
TGTGCCAGCAAGTGGGAAGGGACTTATAGCAATCAGCCCCAGCATTTT
CASKWEGTYSNQPQHF